This T cell receptor beta chain emerged from a study of cytomegalovirus exposure and HLA in healthy donors. Overall study findings and caveats: The classifier, whose performance was assessed in both the original and validation cohorts, reportedly diagnosed cytomegalovirus status with high specificity and sensitivity. Later genetic work tied a missense DCLRE1C variant to beta-chain V and J trimming.

The germline CDR1 and CDR2 sequences are LGHNA and YSLEER. This CDR3 comprises 15 residues. V gave up 0 bases and J gave up 0 bases, with 8 bases separating them. Comments on this clone: Antigen: not known.

This PCR relied on a set of 60 Vbeta primers and 13 Jbeta primers. The method was immunoSEQ multiplex PCR; TCRdb's version includes in-frame clones alone and lacks a portion of them. This table holds about 87,000 clones, about 68% found once. The sequence came from a man aged 25 to 40 in good health and CMV-seropositive. The V gene is TRBV4-3, the J gene TRBJ1-2; D unclear. The sample was PBMCs. CDR3 DNA: TGCGCCAGCAGCCAAGACCGAAGCCCTAACTATGGCTACACCTTC. Amino acids: CASSQDRSPNYGYTF.